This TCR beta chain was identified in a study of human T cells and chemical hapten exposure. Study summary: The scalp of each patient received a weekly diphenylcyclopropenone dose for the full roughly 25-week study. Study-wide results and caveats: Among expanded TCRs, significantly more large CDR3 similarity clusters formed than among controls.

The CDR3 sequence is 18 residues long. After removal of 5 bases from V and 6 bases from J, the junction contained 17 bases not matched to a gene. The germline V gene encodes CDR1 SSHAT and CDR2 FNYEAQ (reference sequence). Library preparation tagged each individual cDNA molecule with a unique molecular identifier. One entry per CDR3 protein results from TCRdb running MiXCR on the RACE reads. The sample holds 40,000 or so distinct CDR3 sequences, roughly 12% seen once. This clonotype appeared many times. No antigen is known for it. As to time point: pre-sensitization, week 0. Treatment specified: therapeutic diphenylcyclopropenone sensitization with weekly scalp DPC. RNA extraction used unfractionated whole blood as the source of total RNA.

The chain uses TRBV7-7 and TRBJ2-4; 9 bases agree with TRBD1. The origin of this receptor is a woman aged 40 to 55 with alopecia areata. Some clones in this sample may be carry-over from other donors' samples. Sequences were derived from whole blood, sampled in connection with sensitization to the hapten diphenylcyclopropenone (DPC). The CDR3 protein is CASSLPRDRAGYGNIQYF. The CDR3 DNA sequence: TGTGCCAGCAGCCTCCCCCGGGACAGGGCGGGGTATGGAAACATTCAGTACTTC.